This TCR beta chain was captured in a study of blood T cell repertoires in COVID-19. The wider study: Collection of acute and convalescent COVID-19 samples took place in the United States, Italy and Spain. The analysed material was cDNA or gDNA that came from T cells, B-cell-depleted T cells, or PBMCs.

The authors' processing: Reference gene primer amplification yielded estimated nucleated cell counts. Sequenced by immunoSEQ multiplex PCR; TCRdb stores in-frame clones only, minus some. The DNA gave D and trimming, while V, J and clone size come from that table. The sample lists about 190,000 clones, roughly 84% occurring once. Study members were between 18 and 89 years old and lived in roughly 24 US regions. The germline V gene has CDR1 SGHAT and CDR2 FQNNGV. CDR3 length: 18 residues. With 1 base removed from V and 5 bases from J, the gap between germline ends came to 23 bases. J is TRBJ2-5 and V is TRBV11-2; perhaps TRBD2 as D (5 bases). The sample was PBMCs or T cells enriched from blood (not recorded which). This TCR was recovered from a woman aged 25 to 39 who had recovered from COVID-19. CDR3 sequence reads: CASSLGMKGLDSRETQYF. The CDR3 DNA follows: TGTGCCAGCAGCTTAGGGATGAAAGGGCTGGACTCGAGGGAGACCCAGTACTTC.